These 9 T cell receptor beta chains came from one sample sequenced in a study of CD8 T cells in ankylosing spondylitis. MiXCR, applied by TCRdb to the 5' RACE reads, yields one record per CDR3 protein. The repertoire holds under 150,000 distinct CDR3 sequences, approximately 9.9% seen once, with approximately 3.4% in the top ten. Specimen: blood, either unsorted or a sorted T cell fraction (not recorded which). All receptors come from a male donor with ankylosing spondylitis or in good health (not recorded which).

This clonotype has more than one count but fewer than ten. V gene TRBV6-5 combines with J gene TRBJ2-4; a weak D match, TRBD1 (5 bases). The germline V gene has CDR1 MNHEY and CDR2 SVGAGI. This CDR3 is 15 amino acids long. The V end lost 2 bases, the J end lost 1 base, and 9 bases lay between the germline ends. This CDR3 reads CASSYRGSAKNIQYF. In DNA form, the CDR3 reads TGTGCCAGCAGTTACAGGGGTTCGGCCAAAAACATTCAGTACTTC.

This clonotype was seen a handful of times. The chain combines TRBV5-6 with TRBJ2-7, with 8 bases lining up with TRBD1. The CDR3 length is 14 residues. Germline assignment: CDR1 SGHDT and CDR2 YYEEEE. Trimming took 6 bases from V and 5 from J; bases not matched to a gene: 10. CDR3 bases: TGTGCCAGCACCGCCTTAGACAGGGGCCACGAGCAGTACTTC. It encodes CASTALDRGHEQYF.

This chain links TRBV29-1 with TRBJ2-5; a possible D gene is TRBD2 (6 bases). CDR1 is SQVTM, CDR2 ANQGSEA, per germline. Deletions cut 1 base from V and 3 bases from J, with 9 bases between. The CDR3 length is 13 residues. CDR3 sequence (DNA): TGCAGCGTTGAAGTTTCGGGGGAAGAGACCCAGTACTTC. Amino acid sequence: CSVEVSGEETQYF.

This clonotype was observed a few times. V and J are TRBV11-2 and TRBJ2-5; TRBD2 aligns across 13 bases. The CDR3 loop spans 17 amino acids. The ends lost 0 bases at V and 1 base at J; junction bases unmatched: 2. Germline loops: CDR1 SGHAT, CDR2 FQNNGV. The DNA of the CDR3 is TGTGCCAGCAGCTTAGACGGACTAGCGGGGGTCCAAGAGACCCAGTACTTC. Protein product: CASSLDGLAGVQETQYF.

In its sample, this clonotype was seen many times. The CDR3 reads CSVARITGELFF. The CDR3 DNA follows: TGCAGCGTCGCCCGGATCACCGGGGAGCTGTTTTTT. The genes are TRBV29-1 and TRBJ2-2; D remains ambiguous. The germline V gene encodes CDR1 SQVTM and CDR2 ANQGSEA. V lost 6 bases and J lost 4, with 9 bases in between. The CDR3 loop spans 12 amino acids.

This clonotype has at least ten counts. This chain links TRBV5-5 with TRBJ2-7; D not certain. Germline CDR1 is SGHKS and CDR2 is YYEKEE (reference sequence). The CDR3 sequence is 16 residues long. Trimming cost V 1 base and J 6 bases, with 20 bases left between them. CDR3 residues: CASSLLYGDLESEQYF. As DNA, the CDR3 is TGTGCCAGCAGCTTGTTATATGGAGATCTTGAAAGCGAGCAGTACTTC.

Concerning this clonotype: A much larger clone lies one base from this, so it may be a read error. DNA for the CDR3: TGTGTCAGCTCACCATATGGGAACGAGCAGTACTTC. Protein: CVSSPYGNEQYF. The chain recombines TRBV18 with TRBJ2-7; no definite D call. CDR1 and CDR2 (germline): KGHSH, LQKENI. This CDR3 is 12 amino acids long.

This clonotype was counted a few times. The gene calls are TRBV4-1 and TRBJ1-6; unclear D gene. CDR3 length: 14 amino acids. Trimming took 0 bases from V and 7 from J, leaving 7 bases between them. Germline V lookup: CDR1 MGHRA, CDR2 YSYEKL. This chain's CDR3 is CASSQDIWNSPLHF. In DNA, the CDR3 is TGCGCCAGCAGCCAAGATATTTGGAATTCACCCCTCCACTTT.

At least ten counts were recorded for this clonotype. The genes are TRBV5-1 and TRBJ2-1; no reliable D call. The CDR3 sequence is 13 residues long. V was clipped by 0 bases and J by 4 bases, with 5 bases between them. The germline CDR1 and CDR2 sequences are SGHRS and YFSETQ. The CDR3 protein is CASSLVGYNEQFF. The CDR3 DNA sequence: TGCGCCAGCAGCTTGGTAGGGTACAATGAGCAGTTCTTC.